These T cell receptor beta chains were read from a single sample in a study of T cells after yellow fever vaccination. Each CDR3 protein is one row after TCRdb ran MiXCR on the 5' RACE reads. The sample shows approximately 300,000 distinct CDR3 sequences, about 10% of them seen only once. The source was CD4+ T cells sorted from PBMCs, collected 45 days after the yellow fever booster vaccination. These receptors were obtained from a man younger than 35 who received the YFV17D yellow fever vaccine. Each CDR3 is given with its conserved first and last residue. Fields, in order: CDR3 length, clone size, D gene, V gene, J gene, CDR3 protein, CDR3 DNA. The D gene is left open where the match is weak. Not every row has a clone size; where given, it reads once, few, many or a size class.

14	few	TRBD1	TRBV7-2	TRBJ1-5	CASSKGQGNQPQHF	TGTGCCAGCAGCAAGGGACAGGGTAATCAGCCCCAGCATTTT
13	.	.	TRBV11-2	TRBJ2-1	CASSNRQPFGQFF	TGTGCCAGCAGCAACCGACAGCCCTTTGGGCAGTTCTTC
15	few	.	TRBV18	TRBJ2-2	CASSADLTDTGELFF	TGTGCCAGCTCAGCAGACCTGACTGACACCGGGGAGCTGTTTTTT
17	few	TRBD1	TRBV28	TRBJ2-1	CASSSLPGTETYNEQFF	TGTGCCAGCAGTTCCCTACCCGGGACAGAGACCTACAATGAGCAGTTCTTC
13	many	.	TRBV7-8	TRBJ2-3	CASSLSAADTQYF	TGTGCCAGCAGCTTATCGGCCGCGGATACGCAGTATTTT
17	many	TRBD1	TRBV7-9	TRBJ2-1	CASSSPPGTGYGNEQFF	TGTGCCAGCAGTTCCCCCCCCGGGACAGGGTACGGGAATGAGCAGTTCTTC
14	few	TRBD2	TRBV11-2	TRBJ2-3	CASTRGISGGTQYF	TGTGCCAGCACCCGAGGGATCTCCGGGGGGACGCAGTATTTT
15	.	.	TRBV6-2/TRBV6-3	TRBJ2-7	CASSRLGGRFNEQYF	TGTGCCAGCAGTCGACTAGGTGGTAGGTTCAACGAGCAGTACTTC
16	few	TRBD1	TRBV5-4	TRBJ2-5	CASSAGTGGAGETQYF	TGTGCCAGCAGCGCCGGTACAGGGGGCGCGGGAGAGACCCAGTACTTC
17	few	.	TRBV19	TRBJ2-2	CASSTTQKPRGTGELFF	TGTGCCAGTAGTACGACACAAAAACCGAGGGGGACCGGGGAGCTGTTTTTT
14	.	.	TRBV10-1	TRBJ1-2	CASSEKRGRSGYTF	TGCGCCAGCAGTGAGAAGCGGGGTAGGAGTGGCTACACCTTC
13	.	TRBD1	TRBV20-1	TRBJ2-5	CSQRQGARETQYF	TGCAGCCAAAGACAGGGGGCACGGGAGACCCAGTACTTC
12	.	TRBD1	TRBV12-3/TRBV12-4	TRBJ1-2	CASSFAGGDYTF	TGTGCCAGCAGTTTCGCAGGGGGGGACTACACCTTC
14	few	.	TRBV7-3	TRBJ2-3	CASSLLADTDTQYF	TGTGCCAGCAGCTTGCTAGCCGACACAGATACGCAGTATTTT
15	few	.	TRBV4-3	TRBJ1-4	CASSQGTLRTGELFF	TGCGCCAGCAGCCAAGGGACCTTAAGGACCGGGGAACTGTTTTTT
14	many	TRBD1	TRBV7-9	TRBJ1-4	CASSVGQGGEKLFF	TGTGCCAGCAGCGTCGGACAGGGGGGCGAAAAACTGTTTTTT
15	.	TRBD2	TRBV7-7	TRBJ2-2	CASSPLRGGAGELFF	TGTGCTAGCAGCCCCTTGCGGGGGGGCGCCGGGGAGCTGTTTTTT
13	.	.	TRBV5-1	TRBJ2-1	CASSPEHYNEQFF	TGCGCCAGCAGCCCTGAGCACTACAATGAGCAGTTCTTC
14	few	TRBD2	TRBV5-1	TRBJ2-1	CASSPGLAGGQQFF	TGCGCCAGCAGCCCGGGACTAGCGGGGGGCCAACAGTTCTTC
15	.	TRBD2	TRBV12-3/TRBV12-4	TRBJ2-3	CASSLLRRGVGTQYF	TGTGCCAGCAGCCTCCTACGCCGGGGGGTGGGTACGCAGTATTTT
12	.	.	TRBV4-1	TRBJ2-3	CASSQVGYTQYF	TGCGCCAGCAGCCAAGTAGGCTATACGCAGTATTTT
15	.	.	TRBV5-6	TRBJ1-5	CASSLRRQYNQPQHF	TGTGCCAGCAGCCTACGACGACAGTACAATCAGCCCCAGCATTTT
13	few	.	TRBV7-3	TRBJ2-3	CASAAGWKDTQYF	TGTGCCAGCGCCGCAGGGTGGAAGGATACGCAGTATTTT
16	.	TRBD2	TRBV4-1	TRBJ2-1	CASSQGGGGTYNEQFF	TGCGCCAGCAGCCAGGGCGGGGGGGGCACCTACAATGAGCAGTTCTTC
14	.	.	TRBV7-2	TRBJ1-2	CASSLDSTTARYTF	TGTGCCAGCAGCTTAGACTCAACTACAGCTCGCTACACCTTC
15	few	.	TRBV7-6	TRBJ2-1	CASSLAHSSYNEQFF	TGTGCCAGCAGCTTAGCACACAGCTCCTACAATGAGCAGTTCTTC
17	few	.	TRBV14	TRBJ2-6	CASSQVFGSSGANVLTF	TGTGCCAGCAGCCAAGTATTCGGAAGCTCTGGGGCCAACGTCCTGACTTTC
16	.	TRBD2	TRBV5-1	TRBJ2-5	CASSLGLLAGEETQYF	TGCGCCAGCAGCTTGGGGCTTCTAGCGGGGGAAGAGACCCAGTACTTC
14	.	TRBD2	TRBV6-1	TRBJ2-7	CASTPAGGLDEQYF	TGTGCCAGCACCCCGGCGGGGGGCTTGGACGAGCAGTACTTC
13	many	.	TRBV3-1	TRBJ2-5	CASSQGLQETQYF	TGCGCCAGCAGCCAGGGACTTCAAGAGACCCAGTACTTC
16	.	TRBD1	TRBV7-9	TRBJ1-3	CASSTGTGLTGNTIYF	TGTGCCAGCAGCACCGGGACAGGATTAACCGGAAACACCATATATTTT
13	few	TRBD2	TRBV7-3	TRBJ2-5	CASGGGLGETQYF	TGTGCCAGCGGCGGGGGGCTGGGAGAGACCCAGTACTTC
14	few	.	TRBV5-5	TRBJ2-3	CASSSRPGPDTQYF	TGTGCCAGCAGCTCCCGGCCGGGTCCAGATACGCAGTATTTT
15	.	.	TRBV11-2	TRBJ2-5	CAGGEGTGPMQTQYF	TGTGCCGGGGGAGAGGGAACTGGACCTATGCAGACCCAGTACTTC
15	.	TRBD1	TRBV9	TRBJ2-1	CASSVGTGGYNEQFF	TGTGCCAGCAGCGTAGGGACAGGGGGCTACAATGAGCAGTTCTTC
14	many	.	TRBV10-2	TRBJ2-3	CASSSLAPEDTQYF	TGCGCCAGCAGTAGCCTAGCGCCCGAAGATACGCAGTATTTT
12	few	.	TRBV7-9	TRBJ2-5	CASSLAEETQYF	TGTGCCAGCAGCTTAGCTGAAGAGACCCAGTACTTC
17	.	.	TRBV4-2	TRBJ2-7	CASSQDLVPRQTYEQYF	TGTGCCAGCAGCCAAGATCTCGTTCCGAGACAGACCTACGAGCAGTACTTC
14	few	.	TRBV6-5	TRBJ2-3	CASSLSEFTDTQYF	TGTGCCAGCAGTTTGTCCGAATTCACAGATACGCAGTATTTT